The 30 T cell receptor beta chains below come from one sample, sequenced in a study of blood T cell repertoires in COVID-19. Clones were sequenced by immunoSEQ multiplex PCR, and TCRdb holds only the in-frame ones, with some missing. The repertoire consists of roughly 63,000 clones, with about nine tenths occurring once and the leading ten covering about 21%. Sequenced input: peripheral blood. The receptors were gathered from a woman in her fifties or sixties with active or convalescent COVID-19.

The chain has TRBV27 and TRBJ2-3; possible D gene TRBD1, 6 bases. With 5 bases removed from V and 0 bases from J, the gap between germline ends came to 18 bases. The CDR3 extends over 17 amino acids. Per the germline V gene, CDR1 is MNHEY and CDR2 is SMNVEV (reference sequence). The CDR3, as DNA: TGTGCCAGCAGTGGAAACACCGGGACACAGAGCACAGATACGCAGTATTTT. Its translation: CASSGNTGTQSTDTQYF.

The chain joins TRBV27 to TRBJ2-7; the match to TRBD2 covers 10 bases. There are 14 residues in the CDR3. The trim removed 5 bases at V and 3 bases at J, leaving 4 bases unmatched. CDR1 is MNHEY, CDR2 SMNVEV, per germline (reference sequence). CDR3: CASSLTSGYYEQYF. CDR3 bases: TGTGCCAGCAGTCTGACTAGCGGGTACTACGAGCAGTACTTC.

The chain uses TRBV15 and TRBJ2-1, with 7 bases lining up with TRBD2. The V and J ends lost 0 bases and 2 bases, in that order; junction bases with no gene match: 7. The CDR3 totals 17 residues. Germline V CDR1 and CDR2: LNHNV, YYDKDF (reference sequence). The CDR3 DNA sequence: TGTGCCACCAGCAGAGATGTGAGGGAGGGCCCCTACAATGAGCAGTTCTTC. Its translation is CATSRDVREGPYNEQFF.

CDR3 sequence reads: CAWGSRLLAGGGDTYNEQFF. The CDR3 region has the DNA TGTGCCTGGGGATCCCGGTTACTAGCGGGAGGGGGGGACACTTACAATGAGCAGTTCTTC. The J gene is TRBJ2-1, the V gene TRBV30; 13 bases are shared with TRBD2. The CDR3 is made up of 20 amino acids. The V segment lost 5 bases and the J segment 4 bases; nucleotides outside the gene matches: 20. From germline, CDR1 is GTSNPN and CDR2 SVGIG (reference sequence).

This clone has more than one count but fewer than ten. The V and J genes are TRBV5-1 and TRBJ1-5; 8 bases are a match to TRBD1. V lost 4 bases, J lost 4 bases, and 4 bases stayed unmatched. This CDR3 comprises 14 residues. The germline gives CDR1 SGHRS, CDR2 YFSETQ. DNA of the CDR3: TGCGCCAGCAGCCCGGGACAGGAGAATCAGCCCCAGCATTTT. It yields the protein CASSPGQENQPQHF.

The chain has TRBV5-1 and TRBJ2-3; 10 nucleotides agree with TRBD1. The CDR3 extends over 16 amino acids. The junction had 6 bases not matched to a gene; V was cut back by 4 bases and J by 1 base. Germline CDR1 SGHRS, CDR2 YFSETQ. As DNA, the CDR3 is TGCGCCAGCAGCGGGACAGGGGTGCGGGGCACAGATACGCAGTATTTT. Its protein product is CASSGTGVRGTDTQYF.

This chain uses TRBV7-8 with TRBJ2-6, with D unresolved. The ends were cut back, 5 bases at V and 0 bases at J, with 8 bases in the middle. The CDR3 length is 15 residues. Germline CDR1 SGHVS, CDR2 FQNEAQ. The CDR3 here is CASSHWASGANVLTF. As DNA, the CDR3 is TGTGCCAGCAGCCACTGGGCCTCTGGGGCCAACGTCCTGACTTTC.

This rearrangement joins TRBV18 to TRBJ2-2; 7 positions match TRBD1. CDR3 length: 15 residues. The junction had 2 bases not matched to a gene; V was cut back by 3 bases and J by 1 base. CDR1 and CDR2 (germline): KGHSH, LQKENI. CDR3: CASSPGTENTGELFF. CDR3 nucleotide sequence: TGTGCCAGCTCACCCGGGACAGAGAACACCGGGGAGCTGTTTTTT.

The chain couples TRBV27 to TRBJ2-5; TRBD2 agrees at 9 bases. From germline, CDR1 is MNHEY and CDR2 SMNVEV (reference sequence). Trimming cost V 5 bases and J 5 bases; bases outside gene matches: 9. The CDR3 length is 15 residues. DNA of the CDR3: TGTGCCAGCAGTGCACTAGCGGGTACGTGGGAGACCCAGTACTTC. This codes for CASSALAGTWETQYF.

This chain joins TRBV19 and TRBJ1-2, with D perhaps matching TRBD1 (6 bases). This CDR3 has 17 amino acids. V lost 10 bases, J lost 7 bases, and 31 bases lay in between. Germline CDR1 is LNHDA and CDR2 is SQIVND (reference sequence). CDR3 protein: CATRAALQGYVESGYTF. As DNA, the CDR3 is TGTGCCACACGGGCGGCGTTACAGGGTTACGTCGAGAGTGGCTACACCTTC.

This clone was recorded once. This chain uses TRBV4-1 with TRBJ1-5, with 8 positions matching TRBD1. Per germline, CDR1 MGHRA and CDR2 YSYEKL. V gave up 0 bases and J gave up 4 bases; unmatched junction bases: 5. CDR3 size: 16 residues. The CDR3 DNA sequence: TGCGCCAGCAGCCAAGAATTAGGGACAGGAAATCAGCCCCAGCATTTT. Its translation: CASSQELGTGNQPQHF.

This chain's CDR3 is CASSVNVDNSPLHF. The CDR3 nucleotides are TGTGCCAGCAGCGTAAACGTAGATAATTCACCCCTCCACTTT. This sequence joins TRBV9 and TRBJ1-6; D is unclear. V lost 1 base and J lost 5, with 7 bases in between. CDR3 length equals 14 residues. Germline values: CDR1 SGDLS, CDR2 YYNGEE.

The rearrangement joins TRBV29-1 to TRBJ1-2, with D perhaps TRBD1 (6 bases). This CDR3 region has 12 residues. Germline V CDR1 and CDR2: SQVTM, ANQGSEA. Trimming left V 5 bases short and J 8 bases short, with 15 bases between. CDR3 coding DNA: TGCAGCGTTCCGAAGGGGGGGGCGGGCTACACCTTC. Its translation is CSVPKGGAGYTF.

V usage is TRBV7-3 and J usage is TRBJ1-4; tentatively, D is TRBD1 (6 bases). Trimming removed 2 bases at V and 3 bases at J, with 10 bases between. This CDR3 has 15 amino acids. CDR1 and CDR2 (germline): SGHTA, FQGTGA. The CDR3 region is CASSLQGQPNEKLFF. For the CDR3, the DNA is TGTGCCAGCAGCTTACAGGGGCAACCTAATGAAAAACTGTTTTTT.

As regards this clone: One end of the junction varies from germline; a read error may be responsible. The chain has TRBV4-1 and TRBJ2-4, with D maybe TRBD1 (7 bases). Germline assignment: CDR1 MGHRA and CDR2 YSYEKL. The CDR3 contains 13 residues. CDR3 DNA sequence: TGCGCCAGCAGCCCCAGACAGGGTGGCGTGGGGGGCTTC. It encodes CASSPRQGGVGGF.

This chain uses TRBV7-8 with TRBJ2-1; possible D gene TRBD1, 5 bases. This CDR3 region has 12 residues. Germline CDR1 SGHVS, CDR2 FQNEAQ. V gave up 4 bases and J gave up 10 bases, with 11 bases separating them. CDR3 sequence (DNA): TGTGCCAGCAGCTCAGCATACAGGGAGCAGTTCTTC. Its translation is CASSSAYREQFF.

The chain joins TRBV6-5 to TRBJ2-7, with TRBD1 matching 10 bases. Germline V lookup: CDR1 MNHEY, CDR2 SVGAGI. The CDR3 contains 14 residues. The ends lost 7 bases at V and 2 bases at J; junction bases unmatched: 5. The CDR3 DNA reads TGTGCCAGCAAACGGACAGGGGGAACCTACGAGCAGTACTTC. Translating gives CASKRTGGTYEQYF.

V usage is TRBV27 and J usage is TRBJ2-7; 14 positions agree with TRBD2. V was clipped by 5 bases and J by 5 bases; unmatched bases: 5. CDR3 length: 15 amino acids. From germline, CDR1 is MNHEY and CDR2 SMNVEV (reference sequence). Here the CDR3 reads CASSLGTSGSHEQYF. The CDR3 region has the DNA TGTGCCAGCAGTCTCGGGACTAGCGGGAGTCACGAGCAGTACTTC.

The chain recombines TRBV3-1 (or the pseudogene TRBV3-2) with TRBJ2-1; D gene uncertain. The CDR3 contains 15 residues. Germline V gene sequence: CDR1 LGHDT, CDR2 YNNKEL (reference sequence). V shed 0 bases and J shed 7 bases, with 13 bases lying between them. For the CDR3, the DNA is TGTGCCAGCAGCCAAGAATTTGGCCATGTTAATGAGCAGTTCTTC. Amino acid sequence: CASSQEFGHVNEQFF.

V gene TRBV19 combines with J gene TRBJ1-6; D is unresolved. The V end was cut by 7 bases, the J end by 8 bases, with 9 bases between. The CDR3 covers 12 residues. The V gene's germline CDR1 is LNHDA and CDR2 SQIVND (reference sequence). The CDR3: CASTNLHSPLHF. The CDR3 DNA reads TGTGCCAGTACCAACTTACATTCACCCCTCCACTTT. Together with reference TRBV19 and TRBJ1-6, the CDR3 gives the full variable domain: DGGITQSPKYLFRKEGQNVTLSCEQNLNHDAMYWYRQDPGQGLRLIYYSQIVNDFQKGDIAEGYSVSREKKESFPLTVTSAQKNPTAFYLCASTNLHSPLHFGNGTRLTVT.

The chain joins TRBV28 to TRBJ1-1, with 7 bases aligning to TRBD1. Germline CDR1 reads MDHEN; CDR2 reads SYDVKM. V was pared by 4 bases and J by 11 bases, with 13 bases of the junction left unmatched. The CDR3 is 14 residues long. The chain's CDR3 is CASSSGDRDSLAFF. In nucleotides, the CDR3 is TGTGCCAGCAGTTCCGGCGACAGGGACTCCCTGGCTTTCTTT.

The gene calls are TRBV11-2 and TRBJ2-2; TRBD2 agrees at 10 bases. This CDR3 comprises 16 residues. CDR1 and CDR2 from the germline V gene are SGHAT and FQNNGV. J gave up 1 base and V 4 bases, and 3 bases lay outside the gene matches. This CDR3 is CASSYLAGENTGELFF. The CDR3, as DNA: TGTGCCAGCAGCTATCTAGCGGGGGAGAACACCGGGGAGCTGTTTTTT. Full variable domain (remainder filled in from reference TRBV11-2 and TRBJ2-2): EAGVAQSPRYKIIEKRQSVAFWCNPISGHATLYWYQQILGQGPKLLIQFQNNGVVDDSQLPKDRFSAERLKGVDSTLKIQPAKLEDSAVYLCASSYLAGENTGELFFGEGSRLTVL.

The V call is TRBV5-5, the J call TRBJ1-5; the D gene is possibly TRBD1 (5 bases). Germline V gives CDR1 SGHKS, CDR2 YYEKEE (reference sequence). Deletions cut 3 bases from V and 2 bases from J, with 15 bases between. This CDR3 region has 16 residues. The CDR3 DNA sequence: TGTGCCAGCAGCTCCTTGGGGGGGACTCGCAATCAGCCCCAGCATTTT. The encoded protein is CASSSLGGTRNQPQHF.

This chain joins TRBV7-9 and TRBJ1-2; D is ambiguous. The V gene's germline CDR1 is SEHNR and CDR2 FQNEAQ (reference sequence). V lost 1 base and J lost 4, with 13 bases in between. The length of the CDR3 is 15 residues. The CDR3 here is CASSLGQASLYGYTF. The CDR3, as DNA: TGTGCCAGCAGCTTAGGCCAGGCAAGTCTCTATGGCTACACCTTC.

The CDR3 region is CASSVVGADNSPLHF. CDR3 nucleotides: TGTGCCAGCAGCGTAGTTGGGGCGGATAATTCACCCCTCCACTTT. V and J are TRBV9 and TRBJ1-6, with D perhaps matching TRBD1 (5 bases). CDR1 and CDR2 (germline): SGDLS, YYNGEE. CDR3 length equals 15 residues. The V end was cut by 0 bases, the J end by 5 bases, with 9 bases between. Full variable domain (rest looked up from reference TRBV9 and TRBJ1-6): DSGVTQTPKHLITATGQRVTLRCSPRSGDLSVYWYQQSLDQGLQFLIQYYNGEERAKGNILERFSAQQFPDLHSELNLSSLELGDSALYFCASSVVGADNSPLHFGNGTRLTVT.

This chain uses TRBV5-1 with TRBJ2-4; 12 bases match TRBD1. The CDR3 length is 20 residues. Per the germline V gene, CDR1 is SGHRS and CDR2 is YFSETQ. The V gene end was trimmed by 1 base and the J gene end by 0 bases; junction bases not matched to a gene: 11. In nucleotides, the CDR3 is TGCGCCAGCAGCTTGACCGGGACAGGGGGCCGCGGCGTAGCCAAAAACATTCAGTACTTC. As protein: CASSLTGTGGRGVAKNIQYF.

CDR3 region: CASRLRTSSDTQYF. The CDR3, as DNA: TGCGCCAGCAGACTTAGGACTAGCTCAGATACGCAGTATTTT. The gene calls are TRBV5-1 and TRBJ2-3; the match to TRBD2 covers 8 bases. Germline CDR1 SGHRS, CDR2 YFSETQ. V trimming: 5 bases; J trimming: 4 bases; junction bases outside the gene matches: 6. This CDR3 region has 14 residues. Supplemented by reference TRBV5-1 and TRBJ2-3, the full variable domain reads KAGVTQTPRYLIKTRGQQVTLSCSPISGHRSVSWYQQTPGQGLQFLFEYFSETQRNKGNFPGRFSGRQFSNSRSEMNVSTLELGDSALYLCASRLRTSSDTQYFGPGTRLTVL.

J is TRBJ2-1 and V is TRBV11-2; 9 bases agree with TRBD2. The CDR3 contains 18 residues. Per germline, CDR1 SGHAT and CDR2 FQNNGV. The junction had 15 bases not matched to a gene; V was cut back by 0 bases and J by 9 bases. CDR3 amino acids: CASSLEMGGRVYRIEQFF. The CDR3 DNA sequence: TGTGCCAGCAGCTTAGAGATGGGCGGGAGGGTCTATCGGATTGAGCAGTTCTTC.

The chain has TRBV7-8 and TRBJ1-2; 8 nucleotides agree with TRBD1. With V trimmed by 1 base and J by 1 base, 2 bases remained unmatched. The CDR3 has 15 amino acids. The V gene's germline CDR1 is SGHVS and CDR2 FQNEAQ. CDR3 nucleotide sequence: TGTGCCAGCAGCTTAGTAGGACAGGGTAACTATGGCTACACCTTC. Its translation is CASSLVGQGNYGYTF.

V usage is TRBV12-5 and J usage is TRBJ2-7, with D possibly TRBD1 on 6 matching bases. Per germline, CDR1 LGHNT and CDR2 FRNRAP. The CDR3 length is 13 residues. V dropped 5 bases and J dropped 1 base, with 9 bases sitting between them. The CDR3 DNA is TGTGCTAGTGGTCAAGGGGGTTCCTACGAGCAGTACTTC. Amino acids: CASGQGGSYEQYF.